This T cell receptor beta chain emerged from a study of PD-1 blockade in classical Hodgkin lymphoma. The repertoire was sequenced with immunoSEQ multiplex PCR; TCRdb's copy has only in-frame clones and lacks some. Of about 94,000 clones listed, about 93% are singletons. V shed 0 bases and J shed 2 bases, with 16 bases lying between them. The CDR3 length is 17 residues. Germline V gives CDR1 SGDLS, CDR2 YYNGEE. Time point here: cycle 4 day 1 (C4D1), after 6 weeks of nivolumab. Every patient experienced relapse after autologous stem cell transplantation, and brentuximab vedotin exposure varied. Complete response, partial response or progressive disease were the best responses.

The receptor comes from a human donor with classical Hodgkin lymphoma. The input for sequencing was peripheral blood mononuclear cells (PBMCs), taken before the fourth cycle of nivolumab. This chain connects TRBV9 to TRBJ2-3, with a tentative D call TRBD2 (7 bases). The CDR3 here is CASSVGEGRGITDTQYF. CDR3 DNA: TGTGCCAGCAGCGTAGGCGAGGGGAGGGGGATCACAGATACGCAGTATTTT.